This TCR beta chain appears in the sequencing data of a study of tumor-infiltrating lymphocytes in primary liver carcinoma. Study information: The patient population consisted of men and women between 30 and 69 years of age. Roughly 3.5 to 7.13 million productive TCRbeta reads were obtained per sample, with similar numbers across tissue types. Findings and limits, study-wide: Tumors had a top-250-clone fraction that was significantly higher than blood (p = 0.039). Tumor-blood pairs (like tumor-adjacent pairs) overlapped less than tumor region pairs did.

This clonotype has just a few counts. Its specificity is unknown. Constant-region priming of approximately 500 ng total RNA yielded TCR beta cDNA. Investigators got TCR beta libraries out of three nested multiplex PCR rounds, done with slightly modified ARM-PCR. Running nine to ten cycles apiece, the first two PCR rounds relied on TRBV1-TRBV30 forward primers together with a C-beta reverse primer. TCRdb redid the calling of the multiplex PCR reads with MiXCR, one entry per CDR3 protein. The sample holds 300,000 to 400,000 distinct CDR3 sequences, about 62% seen once. V was clipped by 2 bases and J by 0 bases; unmatched bases: 13. Germline CDR1 is SGHNT and CDR2 is YYREEE (reference sequence). CDR3 length equals 20 residues. The blood RNA (from unsorted whole blood) was obtained, and germline DNA was also extracted.

This sequence originates from a man between 35 and 55 years old with primary liver carcinoma and hepatitis B virus infection. The sample consisted of peripheral blood. V usage is TRBV5-4 and J usage is TRBJ2-2; 10 bases line up with TRBD1. The CDR3 loop is CASSLKHGSGTGANTGELFF. CDR3 DNA sequence: TGTGCCAGCAGCTTAAAACACGGAAGTGGGACAGGGGCGAACACCGGGGAGCTGTTTTTT.